One sample yielded the 19 T cell receptor beta chains listed below, sequenced in a study of T cell responses to AZD1222 COVID-19 vaccine. Here immunoSEQ multiplex PCR was the method, and the copy in TCRdb shows in-frame clones only, minus some. The sample has around 200,000 clones; around 93% are singletons. Sequencing used peripheral blood, obtained 28 days after the second dose of the MenACWY control vaccine. The origin of the receptors is an adult who received the MenACWY meningococcal vaccine as a control.

The chain recombines TRBV10-3 with TRBJ1-4; no reliable D call. The CDR3 extends over 15 amino acids. Trimming removed 3 bases from V and 9 bases from J, with 17 bases in between. Germline V CDR1 and CDR2: ENHRY, SYGVKD. CDR3 protein: CAISDPRGHRQKLFF. Here the CDR3 DNA reads TGTGCCATCAGTGATCCCCGAGGCCACCGGCAAAAACTGTTTTTT.

This chain joins TRBV12-2 and TRBJ1-1. TRBV12-2 is described as a pseudogene. The CDR3 contains 15 residues. Written as DNA, the CDR3 is TGTGCAAGTCGCTTAGCGGCGGGGCCGAACACTGAAGCTTTCTTT. It yields the protein CASRLAAGPNTEAFF.

This chain connects TRBV12-2 to TRBJ1-5; the DNA was not used to check the table's D call, TRBD1. TRBV12-2 is termed a pseudogene. This CDR3 is 18 amino acids long. The CDR3: CASRLTPDRDRGNQPQHF. CDR3 nucleotides: TGTGCAAGTCGCCTCACCCCGGATAGGGACAGGGGGAATCAGCCCCAGCATTTT.

The genes are TRBV11-1 and TRBJ1-1; possible D gene TRBD1, 5 bases. Trimming took off 5 bases at V and 1 base at J, with 8 bases between the two ends. The CDR3 extends over 13 amino acids. CDR1 SGHAT and CDR2 FQDESV come from the germline V gene (reference sequence). The CDR3 nucleotides read TGTGCCAGCAGCGTCGGACAGAACACTGAAGCTTTCTTT. Translation gives CASSVGQNTEAFF.

V and J are TRBV2 and TRBJ2-1; tentatively, D is TRBD2 (5 bases). Trimming shortened V by 6 bases and J by 0 bases, and 12 bases separated the two germline ends. The V gene's germline CDR1 is SNHLY and CDR2 FYNNEI. The CDR3 totals 15 residues. The CDR3 loop is CASRETGSSYNEQFF. In DNA form, the CDR3 reads TGTGCCAGCAGAGAAACTGGGAGCTCCTACAATGAGCAGTTCTTC.

This clone was seen a few times. This chain uses TRBV6-6 with TRBJ2-7; 7 nucleotides agree with TRBD1. Germline V gene sequence: CDR1 MNHNY, CDR2 SVGAGI (reference sequence). The CDR3 contains 14 residues. J lost 5 bases, V lost 0 bases, and 4 bases had no gene match. The CDR3 region is CASSYSDRAHEQYF. The CDR3 DNA is TGTGCCAGCAGTTACTCCGACAGGGCTCACGAGCAGTACTTC.

Turning to this clone: This sample includes further DNA sequences coding for the same CDR3. CDR3 sequence reads: CASSVATVNTEAFF. The CDR3 DNA reads as TGTGCCAGCAGCGTAGCTACGGTCAACACTGAAGCTTTCTTT. This sequence joins TRBV9 and TRBJ1-1; D remains ambiguous. The germline V gene encodes CDR1 SGDLS and CDR2 YYNGEE. V lost 0 bases and J 2 bases, leaving 8 bases between the germline ends. There are 14 residues in the CDR3.

The rearrangement links TRBV7-9 to TRBJ2-4; TRBD1 is a possible D gene (6 bases). The V and J ends lost 5 bases and 7 bases respectively, with 15 bases between them. CDR3 length: 14 amino acids. Per germline, CDR1 SEHNR and CDR2 FQNEAQ (reference sequence). The DNA for the CDR3 is TGTGCCAGCAGCCCCCCCGGGACACTGAACATTCAGTACTTC. Translated: CASSPPGTLNIQYF.

CDR3 residues: CASSEATRLKAFF. The CDR3 nucleotides are TGTGCCAGCAGTGAAGCGACAAGACTTAAAGCTTTCTTT. The V gene is TRBV6-1, the J gene TRBJ1-1; D is unclear. The CDR3 loop spans 13 amino acids. V was trimmed by 0 bases and J by 9 bases, leaving 11 bases between them. Germline lookup yields CDR1 MNHNS and CDR2 SASEGT.

The chain links TRBV23-1 to TRBJ2-7; tentatively, D is TRBD2 (6 bases). TRBV23-1 is reported as an ORF; its role is uncertain. V lost 2 bases and J 6 bases, leaving 26 bases between the germline ends. CDR3 length: 18 residues. The CDR3 DNA sequence: TGCGCCAGCAGTCAAGGTAAAAGCGGGTGGGCGATTACCGCCGAGCAGTACTTC. Residues: CASSQGKSGWAITAEQYF.

This clone appeared a single time. This chain joins TRBV19 and TRBJ1-5; 7 bases match TRBD1. This CDR3 region has 14 residues. Germline CDR1 is LNHDA and CDR2 is SQIVND (reference sequence). J was trimmed by 0 bases and V by 7 bases; bases with no gene match: 3. The CDR3 spells CASTDRNSNQPQHF. The DNA of the CDR3 is TGTGCCAGTACGGACAGGAATAGCAATCAGCCCCAGCATTTT.

This rearrangement joins TRBV5-1 to TRBJ1-1, with 8 bases fitting TRBD1. The CDR3 runs 16 residues. The junction had 12 bases not matched to a gene; V was cut back by 4 bases and J by 4 bases. Germline loops: CDR1 SGHRS, CDR2 YFSETQ. The CDR3 DNA is TGCGCCAGCAGCAAAGGACAGGGACGACGGGGCACTGAAGCTTTCTTT. Amino acids: CASSKGQGRRGTEAFF.

The rearrangement joins TRBV6-2 or TRBV6-3 to TRBJ2-1; 15 nucleotides align to TRBD2. The junction had 5 bases not matched to a gene; V was cut back by 6 bases and J by 8 bases. This CDR3 has 15 residues. Germline loops: CDR1 MNHEY, CDR2 SVGEGT. In nucleotides, the CDR3 is TGTGCCAGCAGCCGGGGACTAGCGGGGGGACATGAGCAGTTCTTC. The encoded protein is CASSRGLAGGHEQFF.

The chain is built from TRBV14 and TRBJ1-3; D is uncertain. Trimming shortened V by 0 bases and J by 0 bases, and 9 bases separated the two germline ends. Looked up from germline, CDR1 is SGHDN and CDR2 is FVKESK. CDR3 length equals 16 residues. The CDR3 DNA follows: TGTGCCAGCAGCCAAGATCGGATAGGCTCTGGAAACACCATATATTTT. Amino acids: CASSQDRIGSGNTIYF.

The V and J genes are TRBV2 and TRBJ1-1, with D unresolved. Germline CDR1 is SNHLY and CDR2 is FYNNEI. V gave up 6 bases and J gave up 0 bases, with 11 bases separating them. CDR3 length: 14 residues. The CDR3 here is CASSLNGMNTEAFF. Here the CDR3 DNA reads TGTGCCAGCAGCCTAAACGGGATGAACACTGAAGCTTTCTTT. The entire variable domain, with the rest obtained from reference TRBV2 and TRBJ1-1, is as follows: EPEVTQTPSHQVTQMGQEVILRCVPISNHLYFYWYRQILGQKVEFLVSFYNNEISEKSEIFDDQFSVERPDGSNFTLKIRSTKLEDSAMYFCASSLNGMNTEAFFGQGTRLTVV.

This clone was detected only a few times. The chain carries TRBV6-5 and TRBJ2-1, with 8 positions matching TRBD2. Germline CDR1 MNHEY, CDR2 SVGAGI. This CDR3 is 15 amino acids long. Trimming cost V 2 bases and J 8 bases; bases outside gene matches: 8. The CDR3 loop is CASSYRGGGPHEQFF. In DNA, the CDR3 is TGTGCCAGCAGTTACCGGGGCGGGGGGCCACATGAGCAGTTCTTC.

The chain uses TRBV2 and TRBJ1-1; D gene ambiguous. The CDR3 is 13 amino acids. The germline V and J ends were trimmed by 6 bases and 3 bases, with 11 bases remaining between them. Germline V lookup: CDR1 SNHLY, CDR2 FYNNEI. The CDR3 region has the DNA TGTGCCAGCAGGAGTCAGGTGTACACTGAAGCTTTCTTT. As protein: CASRSQVYTEAFF.

The sample holds one count of this clone. This chain connects TRBV19 to TRBJ1-1; D gene unclear. Germline CDR1 is LNHDA and CDR2 is SQIVND (reference sequence). Trimming left V 5 bases short and J 5 bases short, with 9 bases between. There are 12 residues in the CDR3. The CDR3 loop is CASSEGRTEAFF. In DNA, the CDR3 is TGTGCCAGTAGTGAGGGTAGAACTGAAGCTTTCTTT.

The V gene is TRBV20-1, the J gene TRBJ2-1, with 7 positions matching TRBD2. The CDR3 length is 11 residues. Germline CDR1 reads DFQATT; CDR2 reads SNEGSKA (reference sequence). Losses at the gene ends were 7 bases for V and 9 bases for J; bases not matched to a gene: 6. The DNA of the CDR3 is TGCAGTGGACAGCGGGGCGCTGAGCAGTTCTTC. Protein: CSGQRGAEQFF.